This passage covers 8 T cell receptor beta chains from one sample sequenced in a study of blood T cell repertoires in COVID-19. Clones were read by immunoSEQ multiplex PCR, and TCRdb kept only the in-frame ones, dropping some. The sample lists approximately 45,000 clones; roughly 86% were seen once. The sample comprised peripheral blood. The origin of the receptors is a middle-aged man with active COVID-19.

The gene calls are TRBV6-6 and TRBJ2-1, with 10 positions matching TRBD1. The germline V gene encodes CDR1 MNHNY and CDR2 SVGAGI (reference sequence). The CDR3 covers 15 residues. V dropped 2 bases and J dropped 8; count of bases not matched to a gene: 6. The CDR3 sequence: CASSYPGQGRDEQFF. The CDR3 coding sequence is TGTGCCAGCAGTTACCCGGGACAGGGGAGGGATGAGCAGTTCTTC.

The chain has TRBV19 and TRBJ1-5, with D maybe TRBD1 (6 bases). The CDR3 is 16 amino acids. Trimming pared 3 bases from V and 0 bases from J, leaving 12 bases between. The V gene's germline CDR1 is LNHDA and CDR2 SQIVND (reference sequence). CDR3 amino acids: CASSIRTAYSNQPQHF. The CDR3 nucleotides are TGTGCCAGTAGTATCCGGACAGCTTATAGCAATCAGCCCCAGCATTTT.

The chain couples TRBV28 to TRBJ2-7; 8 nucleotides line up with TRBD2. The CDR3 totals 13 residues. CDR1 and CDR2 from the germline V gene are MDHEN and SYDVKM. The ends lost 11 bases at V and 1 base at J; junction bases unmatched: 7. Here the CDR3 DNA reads TGTGCCGGGGGGGCGGGAGGTTCCTACGAGCAGTACTTC. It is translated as CAGGAGGSYEQYF.

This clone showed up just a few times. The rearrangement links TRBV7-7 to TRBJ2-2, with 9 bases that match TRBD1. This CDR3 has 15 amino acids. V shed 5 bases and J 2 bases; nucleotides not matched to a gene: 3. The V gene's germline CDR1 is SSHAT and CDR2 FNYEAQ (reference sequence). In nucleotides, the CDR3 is TGTGCCAGCAGCGTGGACAGGGGTAACACCGGGGAGCTGTTTTTT. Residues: CASSVDRGNTGELFF.

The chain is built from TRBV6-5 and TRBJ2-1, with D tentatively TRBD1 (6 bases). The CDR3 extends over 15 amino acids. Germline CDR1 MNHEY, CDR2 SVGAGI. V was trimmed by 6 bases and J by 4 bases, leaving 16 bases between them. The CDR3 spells CASRGGNSPYNEQFF. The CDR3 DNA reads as TGTGCCAGCAGAGGGGGTAATAGTCCTTACAATGAGCAGTTCTTC.

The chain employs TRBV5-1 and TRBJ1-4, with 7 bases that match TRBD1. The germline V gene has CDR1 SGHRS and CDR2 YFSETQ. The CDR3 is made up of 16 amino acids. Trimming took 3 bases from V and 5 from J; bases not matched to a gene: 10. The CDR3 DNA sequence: TGCGCCAGCAGCTGGGTTGGGGTACAGGGGAATGAAAAACTGTTTTTT. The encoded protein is CASSWVGVQGNEKLFF.

Written as DNA, the CDR3 is TGTGCCAGCTCACTCCGGGACAACTACGAGCAGTACTTC. Its protein is CASSLRDNYEQYF. The chain uses TRBV18 and TRBJ2-7, with D perhaps TRBD1 (6 bases). Germline V gene lookup returns CDR1 KGHSH and CDR2 LQKENI. This CDR3 comprises 13 residues. The ends were cut back, 4 bases at V and 3 bases at J, with 10 bases in the middle.

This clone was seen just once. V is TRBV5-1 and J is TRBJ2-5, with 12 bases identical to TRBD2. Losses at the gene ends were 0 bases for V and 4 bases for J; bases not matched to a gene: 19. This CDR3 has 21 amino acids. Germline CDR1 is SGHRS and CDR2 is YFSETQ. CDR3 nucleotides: TGCGCCAGCAGCTTGGGACTGACTAGCGGGAGTCTCTGGAAAGCGGGAGAGACCCAGTACTTC. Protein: CASSLGLTSGSLWKAGETQYF.